A few counts support the clone carrying this T cell receptor (beta chain). Antigen unknown. TCRB transcripts that were expressed got sequenced, as all of the isolated RNA had been reverse transcribed. Reads from naive, central memory and regulatory T cell samples averaged about 3.3 million. Clones were sequenced by immunoSEQ multiplex PCR, and TCRdb holds only the in-frame ones, with some missing. The sample has roughly 180,000 clones, about an eighth seen once; the top ten hold 0.6% to 0.8%. V shed 1 base, J shed 0 bases, and the junction held 6 bases outside the gene matches. The CDR3 loop spans 16 amino acids. Germline V gives CDR1 SGHRS, CDR2 YFSETQ. This entry is derived from a study of beta chain features in type 1 diabetes. Study-wide context: The study examined 107,917,701 sorted cells across all samples. General observations from the study: Significant though moderate, a shortening of TCRB CDR3s appeared in all four CD4+ subsets of Type 1 diabetes patients.

The authors took one heparinised blood draw, averaging about 116 mL, from each donor. Material for sequencing was central memory CD4+ T cells from blood. The sequence was obtained from a young woman in good health. V usage is TRBV5-1 and J usage is TRBJ2-7; 8 bases are a match to TRBD2. The CDR3 here is CASSLRSGRTSYEQYF. The CDR3 DNA follows: TGCGCCAGCAGCTTGCGGAGCGGGAGAACCTCCTACGAGCAGTACTTC.